A single T cell receptor beta chain is shown here with its context. Antigen: not known. This record belongs to a study of cytomegalovirus exposure and HLA in healthy donors. Study overall: An analysis done earlier identified approximately 120 million unique TCR beta sequences from approximately 200 million T cells.

Regarding the study as a whole: As a later analysis showed, several of the most significant clusters appeared to be linked to common viral pathogens. In a later analysis, specific HLA alleles were associated with 15,000 to 20,000 TCR beta sequences at a 0.05 false discovery rate.

The V segment lost 5 bases and the J segment 3 bases; nucleotides outside the gene matches: 7. The germline CDR1 and CDR2 sequences are MDHEN and SYDVKM. The CDR3 length is 14 residues. The PCR ran on 60 Vbeta and 13 Jbeta primers. TCRdb's copy holds only in-frame clones and misses some; the assay was immunoSEQ multiplex PCR. Of about 140,000 clones detected, around three quarters appear once; the ten largest clones hold roughly 6.8%. Material: PBMCs. The sequence derives from a man aged 35 to 55 in good health and CMV-seropositive. The V call is TRBV28, the J call TRBJ2-7, with 7 positions matching TRBD2. The CDR3 protein is CASSGGGTFYEQYF. The CDR3 DNA follows: TGTGCCAGCAGTGGGGGGGGGACCTTCTACGAGCAGTACTTC. The full variable domain, with the rest looked up from reference TRBV28 and TRBJ2-7, is DVKVTQSSRYLVKRTGEKVFLECVQDMDHENMFWYRQDPGLGLRLIYFSYDVKMKEKGDIPEGYSVSREKKERFSLILESASTNQTSMYLCASSGGGTFYEQYFGPGTRLTVT.